This T cell receptor beta chain was captured by sequencing in a study of blood T cell repertoires in COVID-19. Comments on this clone: Other nucleotide sequences from this sample produce the same CDR3.

CDR3 length equals 13 residues. The germline V gene has CDR1 SGHVS and CDR2 FNYEAQ. The V and J ends lost 5 bases and 1 base, in that order; junction bases with no gene match: 1. Clinical histories supplied by participants themselves formed the basis of cohort assignment. Profiling relied on immunoSEQ multiplex PCR, and the TCRdb table lists in-frame clones only, not all of them. The repertoire has around 200,000 clones, roughly nine tenths of them found once; the top ten carry just over 2.5%. The chain is built from TRBV7-6 and TRBJ1-1; the match to TRBD1 covers 7 bases. Sequenced input: PBMCs or T cells enriched from blood (not recorded which). This clonotype was sampled from a woman aged 25 to 39 who had recovered from COVID-19. CDR3: CASSQGGNTEAFF. CDR3 bases: TGTGCCAGCAGCCAGGGGGGGAACACTGAAGCTTTCTTT.